These T cell receptor beta chains were read from a single sample in a study of cytomegalovirus exposure and HLA in healthy donors. Measured with immunoSEQ multiplex PCR; TCRdb has only the in-frame clones, and not every one. Of roughly 120,000 clones in the sample, around 94% were seen once. Input material: PBMCs. These TCRs come from a young woman in good health and CMV-seronegative. The CDR3 runs from the conserved cysteine through the conserved F or W. D genes are given only for firm matches. Some rows mark clone size as missing; the rest say once, few, many or name a class of expanded clone.

J gene: TRBJ2-7
V gene: TRBV7-6
clone size: NA
D gene: TRBD2
CDR3 DNA: TGTGCCCTTCGACGGTTTGCGGGGGGGCAGGACGAGCAGTACTTC
CDR3 protein: CALRRFAGGQDEQYF

J gene: TRBJ1-3
V gene: TRBV7-7
clone size: few
D gene: TRBD1
CDR3 DNA: TGTGCCAGAAGGGGGCTTGGAAACACCATATATTTT
CDR3 protein: CARRGLGNTIYF

J gene: TRBJ2-3
V gene: TRBV28
clone size: NA
D gene: NA
CDR3 DNA: TGTGCCACCCTGGGGCTAAGCACAGATACGCAGTATTTT
CDR3 protein: CATLGLSTDTQYF

J gene: TRBJ2-5
V gene: TRBV6-5
clone size: NA
D gene: TRBD1
CDR3 DNA: TGTGCCAGCAGTCCCCCGGGACAGTCCCAAGAGACCCAGTACTTC
CDR3 protein: CASSPPGQSQETQYF

J gene: TRBJ2-7
V gene: TRBV27
clone size: NA
D gene: TRBD1
CDR3 DNA: TGTGCCAGCAGTTTTGGGACAGGAGCCCCCTACGAGCAGTACTTC
CDR3 protein: CASSFGTGAPYEQYF

J gene: TRBJ1-4
V gene: TRBV6-1
clone size: NA
D gene: TRBD1
CDR3 DNA: TGTGCCGGATCAGGGGGCGATGCTAATGAAAAACTGTTTTTT
CDR3 protein: CAGSGGDANEKLFF

J gene: TRBJ2-5
V gene: TRBV6-1
clone size: NA
D gene: TRBD2
CDR3 DNA: TGTGCCAGCAGTGAGGTAGCGGGAGTTCGAAATACCCAGTACTTC
CDR3 protein: CASSEVAGVRNTQYF

J gene: TRBJ1-1
V gene: TRBV28
clone size: NA
D gene: NA
CDR3 DNA: TGTGCCAGCAGTTTTAGCCAGGAGGTTACTGAAGCTTTCTTT
CDR3 protein: CASSFSQEVTEAFF

J gene: TRBJ1-3
V gene: TRBV10-3
clone size: once
D gene: NA
CDR3 DNA: TGTGCCATCAGTGTTACAGTCTCTGGAAACACCATATATTTT
CDR3 protein: CAISVTVSGNTIYF

J gene: TRBJ2-1
V gene: TRBV6-1
clone size: NA
D gene: NA
CDR3 DNA: TGTGCCAGCAGTGTGTTTAAGCAAAAGAGGCGTAATGAGCAGTTCTTC
CDR3 protein: CASSVFKQKRRNEQFF

J gene: TRBJ2-1
V gene: TRBV4-2
clone size: NA
D gene: TRBD2
CDR3 DNA: TGTGCCAGCAGCCAAGATAAGAGCGGGAGGGCCTCTAAGCAGTTCTTC
CDR3 protein: CASSQDKSGRASKQFF

J gene: TRBJ1-1
V gene: TRBV7-2
clone size: NA
D gene: NA
CDR3 DNA: TGTGCCAGCAGCCCCACCGGTATGAGGGCGGGAACTGAAGCTTTCTTT
CDR3 protein: CASSPTGMRAGTEAFF

J gene: TRBJ2-5
V gene: TRBV2
clone size: NA
D gene: TRBD2
CDR3 DNA: TGTGCCAGCAGTGGAAAAGGCGGGGGGGAAGAGACCCAGTACTTC
CDR3 protein: CASSGKGGGEETQYF